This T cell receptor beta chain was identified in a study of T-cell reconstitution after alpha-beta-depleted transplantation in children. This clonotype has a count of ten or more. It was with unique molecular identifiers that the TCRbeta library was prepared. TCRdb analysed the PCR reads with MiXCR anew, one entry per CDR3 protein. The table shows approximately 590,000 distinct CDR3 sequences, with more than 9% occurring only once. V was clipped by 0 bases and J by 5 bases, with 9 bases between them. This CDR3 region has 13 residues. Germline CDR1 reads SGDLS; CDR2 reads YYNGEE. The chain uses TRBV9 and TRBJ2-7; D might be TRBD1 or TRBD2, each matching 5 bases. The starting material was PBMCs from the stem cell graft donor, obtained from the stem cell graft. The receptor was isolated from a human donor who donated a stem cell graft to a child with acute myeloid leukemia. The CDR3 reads CASSVAGGHEQYF. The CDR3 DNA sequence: TGTGCCAGCAGCGTAGCTGGGGGACACGAGCAGTACTTC. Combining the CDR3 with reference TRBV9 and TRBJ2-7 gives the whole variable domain DSGVTQTPKHLITATGQRVTLRCSPRSGDLSVYWYQQSLDQGLQFLIQYYNGEERAKGNILERFSAQQFPDLHSELNLSSLELGDSALYFCASSVAGGHEQYFGPGTRLTVT.